This TCR beta chain originates from a study of T-cell memory formation after mild COVID-19. CDR1 and CDR2 (germline): LNHNV, YYDKDF (reference sequence). The trim removed 1 base at V and 6 bases at J, leaving 4 bases unmatched. The CDR3 contains 16 residues. MiXCR was run by TCRdb on the 5' RACE reads, yielding one entry per CDR3 protein. This sample has 120,000 to 150,000 distinct CDR3 sequences, with approximately 21% found just once. This clonotype has a handful of counts. Its antigen is not identified. Study observations and caveats: That cross-reactive memory joined was suggested by some responding clones appearing in pre-infection memory. CD4+ contracting clones were mainly CM and EM; CD8+ ones, EMRA. A second wave expanding day 15 to 37 was CD4+-biased; contracting clones were balanced.

Sequenced material: PBMCs or a T cell subset sorted from them (not recorded which). The rearrangement joins TRBV15 to TRBJ2-3, with 13 bases identical to TRBD2. This TCR came from an adult woman who had mild COVID-19 (a few samples of this study predate the infection). Cell type and time point are not known. The CDR3 reads CATSRGGLAGSDTQYF. The CDR3 nucleotides are TGTGCCACCAGCAGAGGGGGACTAGCGGGGTCTGATACGCAGTATTTT. The entire variable domain, with the rest obtained from reference TRBV15 and TRBJ2-3, is as follows: DAMVIQNPRYQVTQFGKPVTLSCSQTLNHNVMYWYQQKSSQAPKLLFHYYDKDFNNEADTPDNFQSRRPNTSFCFLDIRSPGLGDTAMYLCATSRGGLAGSDTQYFGPGTRLTVL.